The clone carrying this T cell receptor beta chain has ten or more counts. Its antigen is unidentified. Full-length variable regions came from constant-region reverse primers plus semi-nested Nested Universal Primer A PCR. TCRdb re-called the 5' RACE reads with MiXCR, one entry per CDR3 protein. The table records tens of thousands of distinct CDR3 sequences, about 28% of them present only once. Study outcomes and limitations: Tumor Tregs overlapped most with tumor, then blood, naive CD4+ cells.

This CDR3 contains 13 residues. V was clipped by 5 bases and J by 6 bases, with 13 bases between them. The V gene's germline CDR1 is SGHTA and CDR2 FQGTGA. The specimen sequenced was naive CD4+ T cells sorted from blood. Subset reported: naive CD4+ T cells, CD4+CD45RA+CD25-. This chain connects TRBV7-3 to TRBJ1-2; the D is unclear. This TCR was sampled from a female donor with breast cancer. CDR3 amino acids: CASSTKWGNGYTF. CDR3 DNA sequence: TGTGCCAGCAGCACGAAGTGGGGAAATGGCTACACCTTC.